Following are 28 T cell receptor beta chains from one sample sequenced in a study of vaccination and CD4 T cells after COVID-19. With the Oncomine TCR Beta short-read assay, DNA from cultured CD4+ T cells was sequenced. MiXCR, applied by TCRdb to the PCR reads, yields one record per CDR3 protein. The sample lists fewer than 20,000 distinct CDR3 sequences; roughly 56% were seen once. Treatment given: roughly 11-day PBMC culture with coronavirus spike peptide pools or control peptides (ViraFEST assay). These receptors have no identified antigens. The sample was CD4+ T cells from blood, cultured in vitro. These receptors were obtained from a human donor who had recovered from COVID-19.

As for this clonotype: A junction boundary mismatches the germline segment, possibly from a read error. The CDR3 region has the DNA TGTGCCAGCGAAGGCCTGTCCTTCGAGCAGTACTTC. Amino acids: CASEGLSFEQYF. The gene calls are TRBV2 and TRBJ2-7; unclear D gene. CDR1 and CDR2 from the germline V gene are SNHLY and FYNNEI. This CDR3 comprises 12 residues.

This clonotype was detected only a few times. The chain has TRBV20-1 and TRBJ2-5, with D hard to call. CDR3 length: 13 residues. V dropped 6 bases and J dropped 2 bases, with 13 bases sitting between them. The germline gives CDR1 DFQATT, CDR2 SNEGSKA (reference sequence). For the CDR3, the DNA is TGCAGTGCCGGACGGGTTGGTCAAGAGACCCAGTACTTC. This gives the protein CSAGRVGQETQYF.

The rearrangement links TRBV6-1 to TRBJ1-1; TRBD1 aligns across 8 bases. V lost 7 bases, J lost 5 bases, and 9 bases stayed unmatched. CDR1 and CDR2 from the germline V gene are MNHNS and SASEGT. The CDR3 spans 14 residues. CDR3 nucleotides: TGTGCCAGCACTCGCCTACAGGGGGAAACTGAAGCTTTCTTT. It yields the protein CASTRLQGETEAFF.

The V gene is TRBV7-8, the J gene TRBJ1-6; D possibly corresponds to TRBD1 (5 bases). Germline CDR1 reads SGHVS; CDR2 reads FQNEAQ. The V gene lost 5 bases and the J gene lost 10 bases, with 15 bases spanning the gap. The CDR3 spans 14 residues. CDR3 amino acids: CASSLDSWGSPLHF. DNA of the CDR3: TGTGCCAGCAGCCTAGACAGCTGGGGGTCACCCCTCCACTTT.

The chain uses TRBV19 and TRBJ1-5; 7 bases map to TRBD1. The CDR3 is 14 amino acids. Germline V gives CDR1 LNHDA, CDR2 SQIVND (reference sequence). V trimming: 3 bases; J trimming: 7 bases; junction bases outside the gene matches: 6. CDR3 bases: TGTGCCAGTAGTATCCCAGGGGGGGCGCAGCCCCAGCATTTT. As protein: CASSIPGGAQPQHF.

V usage is TRBV6-1 and J usage is TRBJ1-1; TRBD1 might be the D (6 bases). The V end lost 6 bases, the J end lost 1 base, and 9 bases lay between the germline ends. CDR3 length: 13 residues. CDR1 is MNHNS and CDR2 is SASEGT in the germline V gene. In DNA form, the CDR3 reads TGTGCCAGCAGCAACAGGGCGAACACTGAAGCTTTCTTT. It specifies CASSNRANTEAFF.

V usage is TRBV20-1 and J usage is TRBJ2-1; D gene uncertain. V lost 3 bases and J lost 0, with 6 bases in between. Germline CDR1 and CDR2: DFQATT and SNEGSKA (reference sequence). The CDR3 totals 13 residues. The CDR3 nucleotides are TGCAGTGCTAGCATTAGCTCCTACAATGAGCAGTTCTTC. It yields the protein CSASISSYNEQFF.

The chain is built from TRBV24-1 and TRBJ2-3; no firm D call. CDR3 length: 15 residues. V shed 4 bases and J shed 1 base, with 11 bases lying between them. CDR1 is KGHDR, CDR2 SFDVKD, per germline. CDR3: CATSDPIDRTDTQYF. CDR3 coding DNA: TGTGCCACCAGTGACCCAATCGACCGCACAGATACGCAGTATTTT.

This clonotype came up a few times. The chain uses TRBV19 and TRBJ1-5; D remains ambiguous. The germline gives CDR1 LNHDA, CDR2 SQIVND (reference sequence). The length of the CDR3 is 15 residues. V lost 1 base and J 3 bases, leaving 10 bases between the germline ends. The CDR3, as DNA: TGTGCCAGTAGTATAGTTTCCGGGCACAATCAGCCCCAGCATTTT. Amino acid sequence: CASSIVSGHNQPQHF.

This clonotype was recorded a few times. This sequence joins TRBV24-1 and TRBJ2-3, with 7 bases that match TRBD1. After removal of 2 bases from V and 2 bases from J, the junction contained 3 bases not matched to a gene. CDR3 length: 15 residues. Germline V gives CDR1 KGHDR, CDR2 SFDVKD. The CDR3 nucleotides are TGTGCCACCAGTGATTGGGACAGACACACAGATACGCAGTATTTT. It is translated as CATSDWDRHTDTQYF.

This clonotype was counted a few times. The rearrangement joins TRBV7-3 to TRBJ2-7, with 9 bases aligning to TRBD1. The length of the CDR3 is 14 residues. Trimming at V came to 5 bases and at J to 5 bases, leaving 7 bases not matched to a gene. CDR1 and CDR2 from the germline V gene are SGHTA and FQGTGA. The CDR3 is CASSATGGLDEQYF. CDR3 DNA: TGTGCCAGCAGCGCGACAGGGGGTCTCGACGAGCAGTACTTC.

This clonotype was counted only a few times. The rearrangement joins TRBV6-1 to TRBJ2-2; TRBD1 might be the D (5 bases). The CDR3 runs to 16 residues. CDR1 is MNHNS, CDR2 SASEGT, per germline. V gave up 8 bases and J gave up 2 bases, with 18 bases separating them. The CDR3 region is CASYDSHRGNTGELFF. In DNA form, the CDR3 reads TGTGCCAGCTACGACTCGCATAGGGGAAACACCGGGGAGCTGTTTTTT.

The chain combines TRBV18 with TRBJ1-5, with D unresolved. The CDR3 sequence is 13 residues long. In germline, CDR1 is KGHSH, CDR2 LQKENI. V shed 2 bases and J shed 5 bases, with 7 bases lying between them. As DNA, the CDR3 is TGTGCCAGCTCACCATCGGCGGATCAGCCCCAGCATTTT. As protein: CASSPSADQPQHF.

V gene TRBV12-3 or TRBV12-4 combines with J gene TRBJ1-1; 7 positions agree with TRBD1. V shed 6 bases and J 1 base; nucleotides not matched to a gene: 8. The CDR3 sequence is 15 residues long. The chain's CDR3 is CASRSRQGTNTEAFF. The CDR3 DNA is TGTGCCAGCAGAAGTCGACAGGGAACGAACACTGAAGCTTTCTTT.

This rearrangement joins TRBV6-1 to TRBJ1-5; D remains unclear. Trimming stripped 6 bases from V and 9 bases from J, with 9 bases between. CDR1 is MNHNS and CDR2 is SASEGT in the germline V gene. This CDR3 region has 11 residues. The CDR3 nucleotides read TGTGCCAGCAGCCTTCCCGGGCCCCAGCATTTT. It is translated as CASSLPGPQHF.

The CDR3 spells CASSWGTSGPYEQYF. The CDR3 DNA sequence: TGTGCCAGCAGCTGGGGGACTAGCGGACCTTACGAGCAGTACTTC. J is TRBJ2-7 and V is TRBV7-9, with TRBD2 matching over 11 bases. There are 15 residues in the CDR3. CDR1 and CDR2 (germline): SEHNR, FQNEAQ (reference sequence). V trimming: 4 bases; J trimming: 4 bases; junction bases outside the gene matches: 6. Looking up the rest from reference TRBV7-9 and TRBJ2-7 gives the full variable domain: DTGVSQNPRHKITKRGQNVTFRCDPISEHNRLYWYRQTLGQGPEFLTYFQNEAQLEKSRLLSDRFSAERPKGSFSTLEIQRTEQGDSAMYLCASSWGTSGPYEQYFGPGTRLTVT.

V gene TRBV2 combines with J gene TRBJ2-5; the D is unclear. V was shortened by 6 bases and J by 3 bases, with 5 bases between the two germline ends. Germline-derived CDR1 and CDR2 are SNHLY and FYNNEI. The length of the CDR3 is 11 residues. The CDR3: CASRTEETQYF. The DNA for the CDR3 is TGTGCCAGCAGGACTGAAGAGACCCAGTACTTC.

There are a few counts of this clonotype. The chain couples TRBV19 to TRBJ1-5, with 7 positions matching TRBD1. This CDR3 spans 16 amino acids. The V gene's germline CDR1 is LNHDA and CDR2 SQIVND (reference sequence). Trimming removed 6 bases from V and 1 base from J; junction bases left unmatched: 9. This CDR3 reads CASSPTGEGSNQPQHF. For the CDR3, the DNA is TGTGCCAGTAGCCCTACAGGGGAAGGCAGCAATCAGCCCCAGCATTTT. Drawing the rest from reference TRBV19 and TRBJ1-5, the complete variable domain is DGGITQSPKYLFRKEGQNVTLSCEQNLNHDAMYWYRQDPGQGLRLIYYSQIVNDFQKGDIAEGYSVSREKKESFPLTVTSAQKNPTAFYLCASSPTGEGSNQPQHFGDGTRLSIL.

This clonotype was recorded a few times. The rearrangement uses TRBV29-1 and TRBJ1-1, with 7 bases fitting TRBD1. This CDR3 has 12 residues. V shed 6 bases, J shed 5 bases, and the junction held 6 bases outside the gene matches. Germline values: CDR1 SQVTM, CDR2 ANQGSEA. The CDR3 nucleotides are TGCAGCGTGCAAGCAGGGGGAACTGAAGCTTTCTTT. This gives the protein CSVQAGGTEAFF.

V usage is TRBV6-4 and J usage is TRBJ2-3; weak D call: TRBD2 (6 bases). Trimming took off 6 bases at V and 2 bases at J, with 12 bases between the two ends. The V gene's germline CDR1 is MRHNA and CDR2 SNTAGT. The CDR3 runs 14 residues. The CDR3 loop reads CASSRGLNTDTQYF. In nucleotides, the CDR3 is TGTGCCAGCAGCCGGGGACTGAACACAGATACGCAGTATTTT.

V is TRBV7-2 and J is TRBJ2-6; a possible D gene is TRBD2 (6 bases). CDR3 size: 17 residues. The V end lost 5 bases, the J end lost 0 bases, and 14 bases lay between the germline ends. Per the germline V gene, CDR1 is SGHTA and CDR2 is FQGNSA. The CDR3 region has the DNA TGTGCCAGCAGCGGCGCGGGACGGGGCTCTGGGGCCAACGTCCTGACTTTC. This encodes CASSGAGRGSGANVLTF.

The chain carries TRBV7-2 and TRBJ1-2; 12 bases map to TRBD1. J was trimmed by 7 bases and V by 4 bases; bases with no gene match: 7. CDR3 length: 15 amino acids. Germline CDR1 is SGHTA and CDR2 is FQGNSA. CDR3 region: CASSSPGQGALGYTF. The CDR3 DNA reads as TGTGCCAGCAGCTCCCCGGGACAGGGGGCGCTTGGCTACACCTTC.

A few counts support this clonotype. V and J are TRBV27 and TRBJ2-5, with 10 bases lining up with TRBD1. The V and J ends lost 6 bases and 1 base, in that order; junction bases with no gene match: 11. The CDR3 contains 17 residues. Germline V lookup: CDR1 MNHEY, CDR2 SMNVEV (reference sequence). CDR3: CASSQSGTGDLQETQYF. The CDR3 coding sequence is TGTGCCAGCAGCCAGAGTGGGACAGGGGACCTCCAAGAGACCCAGTACTTC.

V usage is TRBV7-2 and J usage is TRBJ1-1; no clear D gene. The V and J ends lost 1 base and 3 bases respectively, with 12 bases between them. The germline V gene encodes CDR1 SGHTA and CDR2 FQGNSA. CDR3 length: 15 residues. In DNA form, the CDR3 reads TGTGCCAGCAGCTTAGTTGGTAGTGGGTACACTGAAGCTTTCTTT. This sequence encodes CASSLVGSGYTEAFF.

This clonotype occurred a few times. The J gene is TRBJ2-3, the V gene TRBV10-1; the D gene is possibly TRBD1 (5 bases). The V end was cut by 1 base, the J end by 9 bases, with 14 bases between. Per the germline V gene, CDR1 is WNHNN and CDR2 is SYGVQD (reference sequence). This CDR3 region has 14 residues. CDR3 sequence: CASSELIDSETQYF. CDR3 DNA sequence: TGCGCCAGCAGTGAGTTAATAGACAGCGAGACGCAGTATTTT.

The chain carries TRBV7-2 and TRBJ1-1, with 8 bases matching TRBD1. CDR3 length: 15 residues. Trimming removed 5 bases from V and 5 bases from J; junction bases left unmatched: 10. Germline assignment: CDR1 SGHTA and CDR2 FQGNSA. Here the CDR3 reads CASSLTRTGSTEAFF. In DNA form, the CDR3 reads TGTGCCAGCAGCCTGACTCGGACAGGGAGTACTGAAGCTTTCTTT.

The chain has TRBV11-3 and TRBJ1-1; D gene uncertain. The ends were cut back, 0 bases at V and 4 bases at J, with 9 bases in the middle. The germline gives CDR1 SGHNT, CDR2 YENEEA. This CDR3 region has 14 residues. CDR3 protein: CASSLESSGTEAFF. The DNA of the CDR3 is TGTGCCAGCAGCTTAGAATCCAGTGGCACTGAAGCTTTCTTT.

The rearrangement links TRBV7-2 to TRBJ2-7; D may correspond to TRBD1 or TRBD2 (5 bases each). Trimming shortened V by 2 bases and J by 1 base, and 12 bases separated the two germline ends. The CDR3 extends over 15 amino acids. Germline V gene data show CDR1 as SGHTA and CDR2 as FQGNSA. The CDR3 DNA follows: TGTGCCAGCAGCTTACTCGGGACGGCTTCCTACGAGCAGTACTTC. Encoded protein: CASSLLGTASYEQYF. The whole variable domain, remainder taken from reference TRBV7-2 and TRBJ2-7, is GAGVSQSPSNKVTEKGKDVELRCDPISGHTALYWYRQSLGQGLEFLIYFQGNSAPDKSGLPSDRFSAERTGGSVSTLTIQRTQQEDSAVYLCASSLLGTASYEQYFGPGTRLTVT.